This TCR beta chain was identified in a study of cytotoxic CD8 clonotypes in ibrutinib-treated CLL. Study-level background: Patients attained some 25 partial and 2 complete responses; at median around 67 months, about 14 remained remitted while 12 progressed.

Study-level points and caveats: Clonality increased with ibrutinib response but returned toward baseline at progression. Among the clonotypes, public ones were uncommon and contracted or held stable on treatment. Baseline clonality, above age-matched healthy donor levels, tracked circulating CD8+ T-cell counts.

The protocol was immunoSEQ multiplex PCR, while the TCRdb copy is restricted to in-frame clones and leaves out a portion. The top ten clones hold about 6% of a sample with 250,000 to 350,000 clones, less than 85% of them seen once. With regard to this clone: The antigen remains undetermined.

This clonotype was sampled from a human donor with chronic lymphocytic leukemia. Source: PBMCs, taken at disease progression, from a patient treated with ibrutinib.

The CDR3 loop is CASSYGTGTYEQYF. In DNA form, the CDR3 reads TGTGCCAGCAGCTATGGGACAGGGACCTACGAGCAGTACTTC. The rearrangement uses TRBV14 and TRBJ2-7; 9 nucleotides line up with TRBD1. V was pared by 5 bases and J by 2 bases, with 4 bases of the junction left unmatched. The V gene's germline CDR1 is SGHDN and CDR2 FVKESK. The CDR3 runs to 14 residues.